These 8 T cell receptor beta chains originate from one sample sequenced in a study of beta chain features in type 1 diabetes. For these receptors, no antigen is known. Broader study findings: Moderately but significantly shorter TCRB CDR3s were found in Type 1 diabetes patients in all four CD4+ subsets.

Since all of the isolated RNA was reverse transcribed, expressed TCRB transcripts were what got sequenced. Assay used: immunoSEQ multiplex PCR; TCRdb lists only in-frame clones, some missing. The data show hundreds of thousands of clones, about an eighth seen once. Sequenced input: naive CD4+ T cells from blood. Receptors were obtained from a man aged 18 to 29 with type 1 diabetes.

This chain connects TRBV7-2 to TRBJ1-1, with D possibly matching TRBD1 (6 bases). Looked up from germline, CDR1 is SGHTA and CDR2 is FQGNSA. Deletions cut 0 bases from V and 5 bases from J, with 16 bases between. The CDR3 consists of 16 residues. DNA of the CDR3: TGTGCCAGCAGCTTAGCCTTCGAGCAGGGGCGAACTGAAGCTTTCTTT. As protein: CASSLAFEQGRTEAFF.

The chain employs TRBV6-1 and TRBJ2-7, with D perhaps TRBD1 (6 bases). CDR1 and CDR2 (germline): MNHNS, SASEGT. CDR3 length equals 11 residues. V lost 6 bases and J 5 bases, leaving 8 bases between the germline ends. CDR3 coding DNA: TGTGCCAGCAGGCAGGGGAACGAGCAGTACTTC. Amino acid sequence: CASRQGNEQYF.

This clone has a handful of counts. CDR3 DNA sequence: TGTGCCAGCAGTTCAATGAATTTGGACGAGCAGTACTTC. Translation: CASSSMNLDEQYF. The chain employs TRBV28 and TRBJ2-7; D is uncertain. The CDR3 runs to 13 residues. The germline V gene encodes CDR1 MDHEN and CDR2 SYDVKM. Trimming cost V 4 bases and J 5 bases, with 12 bases left between them.

The J gene is TRBJ1-5, the V gene TRBV19; D is perhaps TRBD1 (5 bases). Trimming took 7 bases from V and 9 from J, leaving 16 bases between them. The CDR3 covers 13 residues. The germline gives CDR1 LNHDA, CDR2 SQIVND (reference sequence). CDR3 sequence reads: CASTEGTERPQHF. The CDR3 DNA is TGTGCCAGTACCGAGGGGACGGAGCGGCCCCAGCATTTT. Variable domain in full (rest from reference TRBV19 and TRBJ1-5): DGGITQSPKYLFRKEGQNVTLSCEQNLNHDAMYWYRQDPGQGLRLIYYSQIVNDFQKGDIAEGYSVSREKKESFPLTVTSAQKNPTAFYLCASTEGTERPQHFGDGTRLSIL.

This clone was detected only a few times. The chain couples TRBV13 to TRBJ1-1; tentatively, D is TRBD1 (5 bases). Germline V CDR1 and CDR2: PRHDT, FYEKMQ (reference sequence). The length of the CDR3 is 11 residues. V dropped 6 bases and J dropped 10 bases, with 12 bases sitting between them. The CDR3 sequence is CASRRGTSAFF. CDR3 DNA sequence: TGTGCCAGCAGGCGGGGGACTTCAGCTTTCTTT.

This clone occurred a few times. CDR3 in amino acids: CASSPTGYRREETQYF. CDR3 nucleotide sequence: TGTGCCAGCAGCCCGACAGGGTATAGGCGGGAAGAGACCCAGTACTTC. V gene TRBV7-2 combines with J gene TRBJ2-5, with 7 bases identical to TRBD1. This CDR3 comprises 16 residues. Germline V gene data show CDR1 as SGHTA and CDR2 as FQGNSA. V shed 5 bases, J shed 3 bases, and the junction held 12 bases outside the gene matches. Using reference TRBV7-2 and TRBJ2-5 for the parts outside the CDR3, the full variable domain is GAGVSQSPSNKVTEKGKDVELRCDPISGHTALYWYRQSLGQGLEFLIYFQGNSAPDKSGLPSDRFSAERTGGSVSTLTIQRTQQEDSAVYLCASSPTGYRREETQYFGPGTRLLVL.

The chain links TRBV7-2 to TRBJ1-5, with 8 bases matching TRBD1. V was pared by 5 bases and J by 6 bases, with 9 bases of the junction left unmatched. Germline assignment: CDR1 SGHTA and CDR2 FQGNSA. The CDR3 loop spans 15 amino acids. CDR3 residues: CASSPGGKAAQPQHF. CDR3 bases: TGTGCCAGCAGCCCAGGGGGCAAGGCGGCTCAGCCCCAGCATTTT.

This clone was observed a handful of times. The CDR3 coding sequence is TGTGCCAGCAGCTCATTAGACCGCTACGAGCAGTACTTC. Protein product: CASSSLDRYEQYF. J is TRBJ2-7 and V is TRBV5-6; D is ambiguous. The V end lost 3 bases, the J end lost 3 bases, and 10 bases lay between the germline ends. The CDR3 is made up of 13 amino acids. The V gene's germline CDR1 is SGHDT and CDR2 YYEEEE.